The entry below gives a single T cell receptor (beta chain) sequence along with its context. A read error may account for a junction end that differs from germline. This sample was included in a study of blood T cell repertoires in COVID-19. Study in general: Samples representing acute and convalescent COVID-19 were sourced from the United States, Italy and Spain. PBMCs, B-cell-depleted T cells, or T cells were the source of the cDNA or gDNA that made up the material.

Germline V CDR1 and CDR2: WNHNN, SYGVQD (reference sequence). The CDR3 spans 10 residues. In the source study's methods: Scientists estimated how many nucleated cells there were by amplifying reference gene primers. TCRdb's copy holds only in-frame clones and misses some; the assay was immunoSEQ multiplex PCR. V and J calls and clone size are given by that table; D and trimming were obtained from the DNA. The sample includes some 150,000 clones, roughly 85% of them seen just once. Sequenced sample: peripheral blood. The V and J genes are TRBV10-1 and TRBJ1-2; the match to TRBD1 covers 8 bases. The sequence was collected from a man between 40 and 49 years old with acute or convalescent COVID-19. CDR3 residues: CYRGDRLFTF. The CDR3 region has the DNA TGTTATCGGGGGGACAGGCTCTTCACCTTC.